Listed below are T cell receptor beta chains from one sample, sequenced in a study of T cell responses to AZD1222 COVID-19 vaccine. Sequenced by immunoSEQ multiplex PCR; TCRdb stores in-frame clones only, minus some. The top ten clones hold about 20% of a sample with more than 95,000 clones, over 70% of them seen once. Sequenced here: peripheral blood, sampled on day 0 of AZD1222 vaccination. These receptors came from an adult in good health. CDR3s include the opening cysteine and the closing phenylalanine or tryptophan. The D gene is left open where the match is weak.

J	D	V	CDR3
TRBJ2-1	TRBD2	TRBV28	CASSSGTSGTDEQFF
TRBJ1-1	TRBD1	TRBV7-8	CASSGRDRNTEAFF
TRBJ2-5	TRBD2	TRBV6-5	CASSYPSGRVRETQYF
TRBJ2-7	TRBD1	TRBV6-5	CASSPPGQPSYEQYF
TRBJ2-5	.	TRBV12-3/TRBV12-4	CASSPQIQETQYF
TRBJ1-5	.	TRBV3-1/TRBV3-2	CASSQSTANQPQHF
TRBJ1-1	.	TRBV7-8	CASSSQANTEAFF
TRBJ1-1	.	TRBV6-2/TRBV6-3	CASSPRGGDTEAFF
TRBJ1-6	TRBD1	TRBV10-3	CAIRQGAPGSPLHF
TRBJ2-2	TRBD2	TRBV2	CASRARALAGGQNTGELFF
TRBJ1-2	.	TRBV18	CASSPDNYGYTF
TRBJ1-2	.	TRBV4-1	CASSQDQSAEFAGYTF
TRBJ2-3	TRBD2	TRBV4-3	CASSQGLAGPTDTQYF
TRBJ2-7	TRBD2	TRBV4-1	CASSQGPLSGGFPEQYF
TRBJ1-6	.	TRBV5-1	CASSLALSGVNSPLHF
TRBJ2-1	TRBD1	TRBV19	CASSRDRGRGNEQFF
TRBJ2-5	.	TRBV4-3	CASSQEYGSTQETQYF
TRBJ1-4	.	TRBV24-1	CATSDRGVGEKLFF
TRBJ1-2	.	TRBV3-1/TRBV3-2	CASSQDRVNPRTF
TRBJ2-3	TRBD2	TRBV15	CATSRETSGRGTDTQYF
TRBJ1-2	TRBD1	TRBV27	CASRKGASDYGYTF
TRBJ2-1	TRBD2	TRBV9	CASSAHTGTSGSGEQFF
TRBJ1-1	.	TRBV6-2/TRBV6-3	CASSYSWDGTMNTEAFF
TRBJ2-1	.	TRBV7-6	CASSLGPAYNEQFF
TRBJ2-5	.	TRBV5-8	CASSPSRETQYF
TRBJ2-7	TRBD1	TRBV27	CASSFWDRPYEQYF
TRBJ2-2	TRBD2	TRBV19	CASNSPGGRGTGELFF
TRBJ2-3	TRBD2	TRBV6-4	CASSVGGEYTQYF
TRBJ1-5	.	TRBV19	CASSREGTVYQPQHF
TRBJ2-3	TRBD1	TRBV2	CASSETGGDTQYF
TRBJ2-7	TRBD1	TRBV5-1	CASSLDGGTGVREQYF
TRBJ1-5	.	TRBV15	CATSVGGPQHF
TRBJ2-1	TRBD1	TRBV28	CASSLPNDRGEQFF
TRBJ1-1	.	TRBV7-2	CASSLFTLAFF
TRBJ1-1	.	TRBV3-1/TRBV3-2	CASSQDSGDTEAFF
TRBJ2-1	.	TRBV9	CASSVGSSNYNEQFF
TRBJ1-5	.	TRBV19	CASSSGGINQPQHF
TRBJ2-2	.	TRBV7-8	CASSSSSTGELFF
TRBJ2-1	.	TRBV9	CASSVAVSYNEQFF
TRBJ1-6	.	TRBV28	CASSAPGPLYSPLHF
TRBJ1-2	.	TRBV19	CASRALISYGYTF
TRBJ1-1	.	TRBV23-1	CASSLLDKGSEAFF
TRBJ2-1	TRBD2	TRBV5-8	CASSLDRSSGTYNEQFF
TRBJ1-2	TRBD1	TRBV19	CASTSGGTAADYGYTF
TRBJ2-1	TRBD1	TRBV11-2	CASSSGFGTVYNEQFF
TRBJ1-3	TRBD1	TRBV5-4	CASSLGAGTGGNTIYF
TRBJ1-1	TRBD1	TRBV6-5	CASSIDRGWRAFF
TRBJ2-1	TRBD2	TRBV28	CASSFLAGASNEQFF